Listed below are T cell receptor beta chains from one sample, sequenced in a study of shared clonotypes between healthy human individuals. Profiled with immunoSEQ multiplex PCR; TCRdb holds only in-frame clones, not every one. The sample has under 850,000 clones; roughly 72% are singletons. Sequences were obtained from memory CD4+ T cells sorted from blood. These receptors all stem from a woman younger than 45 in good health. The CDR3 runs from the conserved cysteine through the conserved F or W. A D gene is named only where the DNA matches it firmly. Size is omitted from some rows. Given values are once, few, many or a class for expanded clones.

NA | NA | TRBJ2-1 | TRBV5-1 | CASSGNPSAEQFF | TGCGCCAGCAGCGGAAACCCTAGCGCTGAGCAGTTCTTC
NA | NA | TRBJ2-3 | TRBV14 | CASRRTSGTDTQYF | TGTGCCAGCAGACGCACTAGTGGCACAGATACGCAGTATTTT
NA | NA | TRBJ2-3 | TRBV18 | CASSPRTTDTQYF | TGTGCCAGCTCACCGCGGACTACAGATACGCAGTATTTT
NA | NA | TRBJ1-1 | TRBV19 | CASNLIGITEAFF | TGTGCCAGCAACCTGATAGGAATCACTGAAGCTTTCTTT
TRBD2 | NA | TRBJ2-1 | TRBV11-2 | CASSLLRPTSGRGYNEQFF | TGTGCCAGCAGCTTACTCCGACCTACTAGCGGGAGGGGTTACAATGAGCAGTTCTTC
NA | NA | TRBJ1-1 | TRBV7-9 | CASSRDYNTEAFF | TGTGCCAGCAGCCGAGACTATAACACTGAAGCTTTCTTT
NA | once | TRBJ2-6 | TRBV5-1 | CASSLTGSTGANVLTF | TGCGCCAGCAGCTTGACAGGGTCTACTGGGGCCAACGTCCTGACTTTC
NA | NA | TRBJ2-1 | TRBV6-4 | CASSVETASYNEQFF | TGTGCCAGCAGTGTAGAGACAGCTTCCTACAATGAGCAGTTCTTC
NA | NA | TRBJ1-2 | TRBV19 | CASSIIGRPWGYTF | TGTGCCAGTAGTATAATAGGCAGGCCTTGGGGCTACACCTTC
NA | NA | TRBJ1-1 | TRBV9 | CASNVSQVDTEAFF | TGTGCCAGCAACGTATCCCAGGTAGACACTGAAGCTTTCTTT
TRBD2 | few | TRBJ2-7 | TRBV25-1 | CASSEPASGSYEQYF | TGTGCCAGCAGTGAACCGGCTAGCGGCTCCTACGAGCAGTACTTC
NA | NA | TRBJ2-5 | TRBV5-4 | CASSFGSAGPETQYF | TGTGCCAGCAGCTTTGGGAGTGCAGGGCCGGAGACCCAGTACTTC
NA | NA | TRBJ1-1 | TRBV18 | CASSGKLNTEAFF | TGTGCCAGCTCGGGGAAGTTGAACACTGAAGCTTTCTTT
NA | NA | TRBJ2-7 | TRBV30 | CAWRGTGYEQYF | TGTGCCTGGAGGGGTACGGGTTACGAGCAGTACTTC
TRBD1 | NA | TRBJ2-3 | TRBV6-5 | CASTNRDRGTDTQYF | TGTGCCAGCACCAACCGGGACAGGGGGACAGATACGCAGTATTTT
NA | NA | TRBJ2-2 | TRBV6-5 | CASRNFGGELFF | TGTGCCAGCAGGAACTTTGGCGGGGAGCTGTTTTTT
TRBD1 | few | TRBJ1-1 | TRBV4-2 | CASSDKSRDRFKAFF | TGTGCCAGCAGCGATAAAAGCCGGGACAGATTCAAAGCTTTCTTT
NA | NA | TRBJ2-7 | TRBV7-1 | CASSLYQGSSYEQYF | TGTGCCAGCAGCTTATATCAGGGTTCCTCCTACGAGCAGTACTTC
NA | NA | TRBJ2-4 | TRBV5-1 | CASSLEPGSKNIQYF | TGCGCCAGCAGCTTGGAGCCGGGATCCAAAAACATTCAGTACTTC
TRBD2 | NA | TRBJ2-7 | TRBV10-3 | CAISGPMTSGSRYEQYF | TGTGCCATCAGTGGCCCAATGACTAGCGGGAGTCGGTACGAGCAGTACTTC
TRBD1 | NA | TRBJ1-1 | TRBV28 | CASSLFSRGRGRSVNTEAFF | TGTGCCAGCAGTTTATTCTCCAGGGGGCGAGGGAGATCTGTGAACACTGAAGCTTTCTTT
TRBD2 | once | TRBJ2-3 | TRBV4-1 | CASSPSGRGEDTQYF | TGCGCCAGCAGCCCCAGCGGGAGAGGGGAAGATACGCAGTATTTT
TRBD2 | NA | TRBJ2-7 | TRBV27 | CASSTRGLAGAYEQYF | TGTGCCAGCAGTACAAGGGGACTAGCGGGAGCCTACGAGCAGTACTTC
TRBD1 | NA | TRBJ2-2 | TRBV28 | CASRYDRVGTGELFF | TGTGCCAGCAGATATGACAGGGTGGGCACCGGGGAGCTGTTTTTT
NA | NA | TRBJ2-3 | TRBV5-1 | CASSSKTPVGADTQYF | TGCGCCAGCAGTTCTAAGACTCCAGTAGGTGCAGATACGCAGTATTTT
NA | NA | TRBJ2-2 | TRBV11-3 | CASSRVSTGELFF | TGTGCCAGCAGCCGCGTCAGCACCGGGGAGCTGTTTTTT
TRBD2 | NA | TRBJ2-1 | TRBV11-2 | CASSFLAGGVDEQFF | TGTGCCAGCAGCTTTCTAGCGGGAGGAGTGGATGAGCAGTTCTTC
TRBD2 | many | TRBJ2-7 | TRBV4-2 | CASSQDGTSVSYEQYF | TGTGCCAGCAGCCAGGACGGGACTAGCGTATCCTACGAGCAGTACTTC
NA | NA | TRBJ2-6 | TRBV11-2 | CASSLNPSGANVLTF | TGTGCCAGCAGCTTAAACCCCTCTGGGGCCAACGTCCTGACTTTC
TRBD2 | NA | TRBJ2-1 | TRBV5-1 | CASSPGTSGPYNEQFF | TGCGCCAGCAGCCCGGGGACTAGCGGACCCTACAATGAGCAGTTCTTC
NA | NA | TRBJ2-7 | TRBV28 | CATRKGLYEQYF | TGTGCCACCAGAAAGGGACTCTACGAGCAGTACTTC
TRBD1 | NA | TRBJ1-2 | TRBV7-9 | CASSAGQGPRLRDGYTF | TGTGCCAGCAGCGCCGGACAGGGACCAAGGCTTCGGGATGGCTACACCTTT
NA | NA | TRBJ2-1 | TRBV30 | CAWSVWISREQFF | TGTGCCTGGAGTGTCTGGATCAGTCGGGAGCAGTTCTTC
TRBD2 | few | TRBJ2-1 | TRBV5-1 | CASSLEAGVYNEQFF | TGCGCCAGCAGCTTGGAAGCGGGGGTATACAATGAGCAGTTCTTC
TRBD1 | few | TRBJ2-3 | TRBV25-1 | CASSDSRDRAVTDTQYF | TGTGCCAGCAGTGACTCCCGGGACAGAGCTGTCACAGATACGCAGTATTTT
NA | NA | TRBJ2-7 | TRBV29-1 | CSVGEGNDPYEQYF | TGCAGCGTGGGAGAGGGCAACGATCCCTACGAGCAGTACTTC
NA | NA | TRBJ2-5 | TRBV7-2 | CASSAGLGGIQETQYF | TGTGCCAGCAGCGCGGGGCTAGGGGGGATCCAAGAGACCCAGTACTTC
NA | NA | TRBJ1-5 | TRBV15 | CATSRVPGNQPQHF | TGTGCCACCAGCAGAGTCCCGGGGAATCAGCCCCAGCATTTT